These 32 T cell receptor beta chains were all obtained from the same sample, sequenced in a study of T cell responses to AZD1222 COVID-19 vaccine. Some clones are missing from TCRdb's copy, which holds only in-frame ones; the method was immunoSEQ multiplex PCR. This sample has 80,000 or so clones, with 92% found just once. Sequenced here: peripheral blood, sampled 28 days after the second AZD1222 dose. The origin of the receptors is an adult who received the AZD1222 COVID-19 vaccine.

The rearrangement joins TRBV30 to TRBJ2-3; maybe TRBD2 (6 bases). Germline assignment: CDR1 GTSNPN and CDR2 SVGIG (reference sequence). V dropped 1 base and J dropped 0 bases, with 17 bases sitting between them. CDR3 length: 17 amino acids. For the CDR3, the DNA is TGTGCCTGGAGTGCCTCCCCCCTCGCGGGAAGCACAGATACGCAGTATTTT. It encodes CAWSASPLAGSTDTQYF.

The rearrangement joins TRBV5-1 to TRBJ2-3, with 9 bases aligning to TRBD2. Trimming took 0 bases from V and 7 from J; bases not matched to a gene: 9. This CDR3 comprises 16 residues. Germline V gene data show CDR1 as SGHRS and CDR2 as YFSETQ. For the CDR3, the DNA is TGCGCCAGCAGCTTGGTACTAGCGGGTAAATGGAATACGCAGTATTTT. This codes for CASSLVLAGKWNTQYF.

The chain uses TRBV30 and TRBJ2-7, with TRBD1 matching 8 bases. The ends lost 3 bases at V and 7 bases at J; junction bases unmatched: 11. Looked up from germline, CDR1 is GTSNPN and CDR2 is SVGIG (reference sequence). The CDR3 covers 14 residues. The CDR3 region has the DNA TGTGCCTGGAGAAGGGGGCAGGGGGCACGGGAGCAGTACTTC. Its protein is CAWRRGQGAREQYF.

The chain combines TRBV6-5 with TRBJ2-1, with D possibly matching TRBD2 (5 bases). V dropped 5 bases and J dropped 8 bases, with 16 bases sitting between them. CDR3 length: 14 amino acids. CDR1 is MNHEY and CDR2 is SVGAGI in the germline V gene. The CDR3 spells CASSLGLAPDEQFF. In DNA, the CDR3 is TGTGCCAGCAGTCTCGGACTGGCCCCGGATGAGCAGTTCTTC.

V usage is TRBV24-1 and J usage is TRBJ1-1; no clear D. Germline V gene data show CDR1 as KGHDR and CDR2 as SFDVKD. The ends were cut back, 7 bases at V and 1 base at J, with 0 bases in the middle. This CDR3 spans 10 amino acids. This chain's CDR3 is CATRNTEAFF. The CDR3 nucleotides read TGTGCCACCAGGAACACTGAAGCTTTCTTT.

The genes are TRBV5-6 and TRBJ1-3, with a weak D call TRBD1 (5 bases). In germline, CDR1 is SGHDT, CDR2 YYEEEE. V was trimmed by 4 bases and J by 4 bases, leaving 15 bases between them. The CDR3 covers 15 residues. In DNA, the CDR3 is TGTGCCAGCAGCCCGGCGGCAGGGCGAGGAAACACCATATATTTT. Its translation: CASSPAAGRGNTIYF.

This chain links TRBV3-1 (or the pseudogene TRBV3-2) with TRBJ1-2; 8 nucleotides line up with TRBD1. This CDR3 spans 15 amino acids. Germline V gene data show CDR1 as LGHDT and CDR2 as YNNKEL (reference sequence). With V trimmed by 3 bases and J by 8 bases, 11 bases remained unmatched. The CDR3 nucleotides read TGTGCCAGCAGCCAGGGTCCACAGGGGGTAATCGGCTACACCTTC. It is translated as CASSQGPQGVIGYTF.

The chain couples TRBV29-1 to TRBJ1-3; D gene ambiguous. V was shortened by 2 bases and J by 0 bases, with 8 bases between the two germline ends. The CDR3 has 14 residues. CDR1 SQVTM and CDR2 ANQGSEA come from the germline V gene. The CDR3 coding sequence is TGCAGCGTTGAACAGCCCTCCTCTGGAAACACCATATATTTT. Its protein product is CSVEQPSSGNTIYF.

This clone occurred a few times. The J gene is TRBJ2-7, the V gene TRBV11-1; D tentatively fits TRBD1 or TRBD2 (5 bases each). This CDR3 contains 15 residues. Germline-derived CDR1 and CDR2 are SGHAT and FQDESV (reference sequence). Trimming stripped 5 bases from V and 5 bases from J, with 19 bases between. The CDR3 region has the DNA TGTGCCAGCAGCCCGAGAGGGGTCTCACCCCACGAGCAGTACTTC. It is translated as CASSPRGVSPHEQYF.

This clone was seen a single time. The genes are TRBV18 and TRBJ1-3; 11 positions agree with TRBD1. J lost 3 bases, V lost 8 bases, and 6 bases had no gene match. Germline values: CDR1 KGHSH, CDR2 LQKENI. The CDR3 spans 15 residues. The CDR3 is CASAGQGVIGNTIYF. The DNA for the CDR3 is TGTGCCAGCGCGGGACAGGGGGTGATTGGAAACACCATATATTTT.

The rearrangement links TRBV7-9 to TRBJ2-7; no clear D. The CDR3 extends over 18 amino acids. V was pared by 5 bases and J by 3 bases, with 26 bases between. From germline, CDR1 is SEHNR and CDR2 FQNEAQ (reference sequence). The CDR3 region has the DNA TGTGCCAGCAGCCCATACGGCGGTACCAACATCGACGTCTACGAGCAGTACTTC. It specifies CASSPYGGTNIDVYEQYF.

This chain links TRBV6-1 with TRBJ2-5; 7 bases match TRBD1. The CDR3 runs to 17 residues. Germline V gives CDR1 MNHNS, CDR2 SASEGT. Trimming at V came to 1 base and at J to 1 base, leaving 9 bases not matched to a gene. The CDR3, as DNA: TGTGCCAGCAGTGAAGGATTTAGGCAGGGGGTCCAAGAGACCCAGTACTTC. It encodes CASSEGFRQGVQETQYF.

This clone was found once. CDR3 nucleotides: TGTGCCTGGAGTGTAGGCAGGGTGGTTCACGAGCAGTACTTC. Residues: CAWSVGRVVHEQYF. V usage is TRBV30 and J usage is TRBJ2-7, with TRBD1 as a possible D gene (5 bases). The CDR3 is 14 amino acids. V gave up 0 bases and J gave up 5 bases, with 14 bases separating them. The V gene's germline CDR1 is GTSNPN and CDR2 SVGIG (reference sequence).

This chain uses TRBV9 with TRBJ2-1, with TRBD1 as a possible D gene (6 bases). Germline V gene sequence: CDR1 SGDLS, CDR2 YYNGEE. Between the trimmed V and J ends, which lost 3 bases and 0 bases, there was a span of 13 bases. The CDR3 is made up of 16 amino acids. The DNA of the CDR3 is TGTGCCAGCAGCGCGCAGGGGCAGAGCTCCTACAATGAGCAGTTCTTC. Encoded protein: CASSAQGQSSYNEQFF.

The rearrangement uses TRBV18 and TRBJ2-2, with 7 bases lining up with TRBD1. The germline gives CDR1 KGHSH, CDR2 LQKENI. J gave up 6 bases and V 1 base, and 11 bases lay outside the gene matches. The CDR3 spans 17 residues. DNA of the CDR3: TGTGCCAGCTCACCACTTTACAGGGGCCGGTCCCCCGGGGAGCTGTTTTTT. Its translation: CASSPLYRGRSPGELFF.

The V and J genes are TRBV7-2 and TRBJ2-7, with D perhaps matching TRBD1 or TRBD2 (5 bases each). Trimming took off 4 bases at V and 11 bases at J, with 15 bases between the two ends. The CDR3 covers 12 residues. Germline CDR1 SGHTA, CDR2 FQGNSA. The CDR3 reads CASSSLPGREYF. DNA for the CDR3: TGTGCCAGCAGCTCCCTCCCGGGACGTGAGTACTTC. The full variable domain, its missing parts supplied by reference TRBV7-2 and TRBJ2-7, is GAGVSQSPSNKVTEKGKDVELRCDPISGHTALYWYRQSLGQGLEFLIYFQGNSAPDKSGLPSDRFSAERTGGSVSTLTIQRTQQEDSAVYLCASSSLPGREYFGPGTRLTVT.

The V gene is TRBV18, the J gene TRBJ2-6, with D maybe TRBD2 (5 bases). This CDR3 has 16 amino acids. The V and J ends lost 3 bases and 0 bases respectively, with 9 bases between them. Germline lookup yields CDR1 KGHSH and CDR2 LQKENI. CDR3 coding DNA: TGTGCCAGCTCACCTATTGGGAGCTCTGGGGCCAACGTCCTGACTTTC. It translates to CASSPIGSSGANVLTF.

The chain links TRBV27 to TRBJ1-6; D is perhaps TRBD1 (5 bases). Trimming shortened V by 5 bases and J by 7 bases, and 12 bases separated the two germline ends. CDR1 is MNHEY and CDR2 is SMNVEV in the germline V gene (reference sequence). The CDR3 has 14 residues. The CDR3 here is CASSEGPRNSPLHF. The CDR3 DNA reads TGTGCCAGCAGTGAGGGACCGAGAAATTCACCCCTCCACTTT.

The gene calls are TRBV19 and TRBJ1-5; D not certain. Germline-derived CDR1 and CDR2 are LNHDA and SQIVND (reference sequence). The V end was cut by 1 base, the J end by 5 bases, with 12 bases between. The CDR3 extends over 15 amino acids. CDR3 in amino acids: CASSIGKGPDQPQHF. The CDR3, as DNA: TGTGCCAGTAGTATAGGAAAGGGCCCCGATCAGCCCCAGCATTTT.

Points on this clone: Other DNA sequences of this sample code for an identical CDR3. The V gene is TRBV6-5, the J gene TRBJ1-6; the match to TRBD1 covers 7 bases. This CDR3 comprises 15 residues. Germline CDR1 MNHEY, CDR2 SVGAGI. V gave up 3 bases and J gave up 6 bases; unmatched junction bases: 5. The CDR3 reads CASSYENRGNSPLHF. CDR3 in DNA: TGTGCCAGCAGTTATGAGAACAGGGGTAATTCACCCCTCCACTTT.

This chain uses TRBV5-1 with TRBJ2-6; 10 bases agree with TRBD2. V shed 4 bases, J shed 0 bases, and the junction held 4 bases outside the gene matches. The length of the CDR3 is 17 residues. Germline-derived CDR1 and CDR2 are SGHRS and YFSETQ. The CDR3: CASSVLAGASGANVLTF. The CDR3 coding sequence is TGCGCCAGCAGCGTCCTAGCGGGAGCCTCTGGGGCCAACGTCCTGACTTTC.

This clone was observed once. The rearrangement uses TRBV18 and TRBJ1-5, with TRBD1 as a possible D gene (5 bases). Germline values: CDR1 KGHSH, CDR2 LQKENI. This CDR3 has 15 amino acids. V shed 3 bases and J shed 2 bases, with 11 bases lying between them. The CDR3 DNA is TGTGCCAGCTCACCGCAGGGTGGCGGCAATCAGCCCCAGCATTTT. Its protein is CASSPQGGGNQPQHF.

This sequence joins TRBV30 and TRBJ1-5; 8 positions agree with TRBD1. Germline V lookup: CDR1 GTSNPN, CDR2 SVGIG (reference sequence). CDR3 length: 16 amino acids. Trimming removed 6 bases from V and 1 base from J; junction bases left unmatched: 11. CDR3 nucleotide sequence: TGTGCCTGTACCTCAGGACAGGGACGAAGCAATCAGCCCCAGCATTTT. Protein product: CACTSGQGRSNQPQHF.

This clone was observed a handful of times. The chain is built from TRBV9 and TRBJ2-1, with 11 nucleotides matching TRBD1. This CDR3 region has 15 residues. Germline CDR1 and CDR2: SGDLS and YYNGEE. V lost 1 base, J lost 5 bases, and 2 bases stayed unmatched. CDR3 DNA: TGTGCCAGCAGCGTAACGGGACAGGGGGACAATGAGCAGTTCTTC. This codes for CASSVTGQGDNEQFF.

The chain combines TRBV5-4 with TRBJ2-7; 7 nucleotides align to TRBD2. Germline-derived CDR1 and CDR2 are SGHNT and YYREEE (reference sequence). Trimming took 0 bases from V and 6 from J; bases not matched to a gene: 12. This CDR3 region has 16 residues. Here the CDR3 DNA reads TGTGCCAGCAGCTTGGCCTCTAGCGGAAGGTCCACCGAGCAGTACTTC. Translating it yields CASSLASSGRSTEQYF.

The chain joins TRBV5-1 to TRBJ1-2; maybe TRBD1 (6 bases). The germline V gene encodes CDR1 SGHRS and CDR2 YFSETQ. V was pared by 3 bases and J by 1 base, with 10 bases between. The CDR3 consists of 14 residues. The CDR3 DNA reads TGCGCCAGCAGCTACCAACAGGGTAACTATGGCTACACCTTC. Protein sequence: CASSYQQGNYGYTF.

This chain joins TRBV5-1 and TRBJ1-4; TRBD1 is a possible D gene (5 bases). This CDR3 spans 16 amino acids. V lost 0 bases and J lost 7, with 16 bases in between. The germline V gene encodes CDR1 SGHRS and CDR2 YFSETQ. In DNA, the CDR3 is TGCGCCAGCAGCTTGGACAGGTCCTATCGAAGTGAAAAACTGTTTTTT. Its translation is CASSLDRSYRSEKLFF.

The V gene is TRBV6-2 or TRBV6-3, the J gene TRBJ2-3; TRBD2 matches at 10 bases. This CDR3 has 15 amino acids. Germline assignment: CDR1 MNHEY and CDR2 SVGEGT. The V segment lost 5 bases and the J segment 5 bases; nucleotides outside the gene matches: 7. In nucleotides, the CDR3 is TGTGCCAGCAGTCCCGCCAGCGGGAGGGTAGATACGCAGTATTTT. This translates into CASSPASGRVDTQYF.

This chain joins TRBV3-1 (or the pseudogene TRBV3-2) and TRBJ2-2; D ambiguous. Germline V gives CDR1 LGHDT, CDR2 YNNKEL (reference sequence). Trimming left V 3 bases short and J 2 bases short, with 1 base between. The CDR3 has 12 amino acids. CDR3 amino acids: CASSHNTGELFF. CDR3 coding DNA: TGTGCCAGCAGCCATAACACCGGGGAGCTGTTTTTT.

The chain recombines TRBV18 with TRBJ1-5, with a tentative D call TRBD1 (6 bases). The CDR3 runs to 13 residues. V was cut by 2 bases and J by 9 bases, with 11 bases left in between. CDR1 and CDR2 from the germline V gene are KGHSH and LQKENI. The CDR3 nucleotides are TGTGCCAGCTCACCAGAGGGACACTGGCCCCAGCATTTT. Its translation is CASSPEGHWPQHF.

This chain's CDR3 is CASSLHTDQPQHF. The CDR3 DNA reads TGCGCCAGCAGCCTCCATACGGATCAGCCCCAGCATTTT. The V call is TRBV4-1, the J call TRBJ1-5; D is unresolved. V lost 4 bases and J 5 bases, leaving 9 bases between the germline ends. The CDR3 extends over 13 amino acids. Germline V CDR1 and CDR2: MGHRA, YSYEKL.

The V gene is TRBV30, the J gene TRBJ2-3; no definite D call. Germline loops: CDR1 GTSNPN, CDR2 SVGIG (reference sequence). The CDR3 totals 13 residues. V lost 3 bases and J lost 0, with 7 bases in between. The CDR3 nucleotides read TGTGCCTGGAGGCAGGCTAGCACAGATACGCAGTATTTT. Its protein product is CAWRQASTDTQYF.